These 16 T cell receptor beta chains originate from one sample sequenced in a study of blood T cell repertoires in COVID-19. The repertoire was sequenced with immunoSEQ multiplex PCR; TCRdb's copy has only in-frame clones and lacks some. The sample has about 190,000 clones; 70% to 90% are singletons. What was sequenced was peripheral blood. The receptors here all came from a woman in her 70s with active or convalescent COVID-19.

This chain links TRBV28 with TRBJ2-3; D is unclear. Germline V lookup: CDR1 MDHEN, CDR2 SYDVKM. This CDR3 comprises 12 residues. Trimming left V 6 bases short and J 0 bases short, with 4 bases between. CDR3 sequence: CASSTSTDTQYF. In DNA, the CDR3 is TGTGCCAGCAGCACTAGCACAGATACGCAGTATTTT.

The table lists this clone with a count of one. The J gene is TRBJ1-3, the V gene TRBV4-1, with TRBD1 as a possible D gene (6 bases). Germline V gene data show CDR1 as MGHRA and CDR2 as YSYEKL. The germline V and J ends were trimmed by 2 bases and 0 bases, with 23 bases remaining between them. This CDR3 spans 20 amino acids. CDR3 nucleotides: TGCGCCAGCAGCCAAAGAGGGGGTATCCCCAGCGACAACTCTGGAAACACCATATATTTT. Translation gives CASSQRGGIPSDNSGNTIYF.

V gene TRBV6-5 combines with J gene TRBJ1-2; 7 nucleotides match TRBD1. Per germline, CDR1 MNHEY and CDR2 SVGAGI. The CDR3 sequence is 14 residues long. V was pared by 8 bases and J by 0 bases, with 6 bases of the junction left unmatched. In DNA, the CDR3 is TGTGCCAGCCGAAACAGGGGCACTAACTATGGCTACACCTTC. As protein: CASRNRGTNYGYTF.

This clone is a singleton in its sample. The V call is TRBV7-9, the J call TRBJ2-2; perhaps TRBD1 as D (5 bases). Germline CDR1 and CDR2: SEHNR and FQNEAQ (reference sequence). Trimming removed 5 bases at V and 2 bases at J, with 9 bases between. There are 14 residues in the CDR3. CDR3 protein: CASSMDTNTGELFF. For the CDR3, the DNA is TGTGCCAGCAGCATGGACACAAACACCGGGGAGCTGTTTTTT.

The gene calls are TRBV2 and TRBJ2-7; 11 bases line up with TRBD1. Germline-derived CDR1 and CDR2 are SNHLY and FYNNEI. The CDR3 is 16 residues long. V shed 1 base, J shed 7 bases, and the junction held 9 bases outside the gene matches. The CDR3 DNA is TGTGCCAGCAGTGAAGGGACAGGGGGCGGGAGTGGGGAGCAGTACTTC. Its translation: CASSEGTGGGSGEQYF.

This chain connects TRBV10-3 to TRBJ2-5, with 11 nucleotides matching TRBD1. This CDR3 region has 16 residues. J lost 6 bases, V lost 2 bases, and 8 bases had no gene match. The germline V gene encodes CDR1 ENHRY and CDR2 SYGVKD. CDR3 in amino acids: CAISEVRDRGSKTQYF. The CDR3 nucleotides read TGTGCCATCAGTGAGGTGAGGGACAGGGGGTCGAAGACCCAGTACTTC.

This clone has at least ten counts. The chain links TRBV2 to TRBJ2-7; D is perhaps TRBD1 (5 bases). The ends were cut back, 2 bases at V and 7 bases at J, with 12 bases in the middle. Germline V lookup: CDR1 SNHLY, CDR2 FYNNEI. This CDR3 is 13 amino acids long. The CDR3 DNA sequence: TGTGCCAGCAGTGAAAGGGGAATGGGAGAGCAGTACTTC. It is translated as CASSERGMGEQYF.

The J gene is TRBJ2-1, the V gene TRBV5-5; D is unresolved. Trimming stripped 2 bases from V and 5 bases from J, with 5 bases between. CDR3 size: 12 residues. Per the germline V gene, CDR1 is SGHKS and CDR2 is YYEKEE (reference sequence). The CDR3 loop reads CASSLQNNEQFF. As DNA, the CDR3 is TGTGCCAGCAGCTTACAGAACAATGAGCAGTTCTTC.

This clone came up many times. The CDR3 spells CASSRALAGYNEQFF. CDR3 nucleotides: TGTGCCAGCAGCCGGGCCCTAGCGGGGTACAATGAGCAGTTCTTC. V and J are TRBV3-1 (or the pseudogene TRBV3-2) and TRBJ2-1; 9 bases are a match to TRBD2. This CDR3 has 15 residues. Trimming took 4 bases from V and 4 from J; bases not matched to a gene: 5. Germline V CDR1 and CDR2: LGHDT, YNNKEL (reference sequence).

To note about this clone: Its ends do not fully match the called genes, so a read error is possible. J is TRBJ2-3 and V is TRBV10-2; 11 bases agree with TRBD2. The length of the CDR3 is 15 residues. CDR1 is WSHSY, CDR2 SAAADI, per germline. CDR3 DNA sequence: TGCGCCAGCAGTGAGTCGAAGTTGGCCGGTAGCGGGAGGGGTTTT. This translates into CASSESKLAGSGRGF.

The V call is TRBV9, the J call TRBJ2-1; the D gene is possibly TRBD2 (6 bases). This CDR3 contains 16 residues. The germline V and J ends were trimmed by 4 bases and 6 bases, with 20 bases remaining between them. CDR1 is SGDLS, CDR2 YYNGEE, per germline. CDR3 amino acids: CASSLGLGGIFNEQFF. The CDR3 DNA follows: TGTGCCAGCAGCCTAGGTTTGGGCGGGATCTTCAATGAGCAGTTCTTC.

This clone was counted a few times. The V and J genes are TRBV3-1 (or the pseudogene TRBV3-2) and TRBJ2-2, with 10 bases identical to TRBD1. The trim removed 3 bases at V and 6 bases at J, leaving 13 bases unmatched. Germline CDR1 and CDR2: LGHDT and YNNKEL (reference sequence). The CDR3 spans 18 residues. In DNA form, the CDR3 reads TGTGCCAGCAGCCATCTTGGGCGGGGACAGGGGTTGGCCGGGGAGCTGTTTTTT. Amino acid sequence: CASSHLGRGQGLAGELFF.

The chain joins TRBV5-5 to TRBJ2-1, with 8 bases fitting TRBD1. Germline V lookup: CDR1 SGHKS, CDR2 YYEKEE (reference sequence). The CDR3 runs 15 residues. V trimming: 4 bases; J trimming: 4 bases; junction bases outside the gene matches: 7. The DNA for the CDR3 is TGTGCCAGCAGCCTAGGGGGACAGGTGTACAATGAGCAGTTCTTC. It codes for CASSLGGQVYNEQFF.

The chain links TRBV4-1 to TRBJ2-5; 12 bases agree with TRBD2. Germline lookup yields CDR1 MGHRA and CDR2 YSYEKL. The CDR3 length is 16 residues. The V and J ends lost 4 bases and 4 bases, in that order; junction bases with no gene match: 7. The CDR3 DNA reads as TGCGCCAGCAGCCTTACGACTAGCGGGAGACGAGAGACCCAGTACTTC. The encoded protein is CASSLTTSGRRETQYF.

The chain employs TRBV2 and TRBJ2-1; TRBD2 agrees at 10 bases. V was clipped by 4 bases and J by 0 bases; unmatched bases: 3. In germline, CDR1 is SNHLY, CDR2 FYNNEI. This CDR3 comprises 16 residues. The CDR3 protein is CASSGTSGSSYNEQFF. DNA of the CDR3: TGTGCCAGCAGTGGGACTAGCGGCTCCTCCTACAATGAGCAGTTCTTC.

The V call is TRBV23-1, the J call TRBJ2-5; no definite D call. TRBV23-1 is annotated as an ORF whose role is uncertain. Trimming took off 0 bases at V and 0 bases at J, with 17 bases between the two ends. This CDR3 has 18 amino acids. CDR3 nucleotides: TGCGCCAGCAGTCAATCGCCCCTAGGCAAGATGTACCAAGAGACCCAGTACTTC. This encodes CASSQSPLGKMYQETQYF.